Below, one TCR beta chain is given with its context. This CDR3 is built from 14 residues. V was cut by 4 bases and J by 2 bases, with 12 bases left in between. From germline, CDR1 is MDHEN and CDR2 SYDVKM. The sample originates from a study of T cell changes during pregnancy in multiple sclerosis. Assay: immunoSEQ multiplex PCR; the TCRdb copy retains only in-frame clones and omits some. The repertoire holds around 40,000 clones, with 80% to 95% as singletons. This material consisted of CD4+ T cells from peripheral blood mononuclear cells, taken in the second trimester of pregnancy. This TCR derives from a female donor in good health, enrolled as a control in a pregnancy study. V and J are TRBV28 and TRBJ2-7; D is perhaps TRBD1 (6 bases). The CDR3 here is CASSSTGKAYEQYF. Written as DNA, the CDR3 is TGTGCCAGCAGTTCCACAGGGAAGGCCTACGAGCAGTACTTC.